Listed below are T cell receptor beta chains from one sample, sequenced in a study of blood T cells in healthy people across ages. MiXCR, applied by TCRdb to the 5' RACE reads, yields one record per CDR3 protein. Here the sample spans 790,000 or so distinct CDR3 sequences, about 45% being singletons. The sequenced material came from blood. Every receptor here comes from a man at least 80 years old in good health. CDR3s include the opening cysteine and the closing phenylalanine or tryptophan. The D gene is left open where the match is weak. Expanded clones are given a class, and other clones once, few, many or no size at all.

size | D | J | V | CDR3 | DNA
few | TRBD2 | TRBJ2-3 | TRBV12-3/TRBV12-4 | CASSGGVATDTQYF | TGTGCCAGCAGTGGGGGGGTAGCGACAGATACGCAGTATTTT
. | TRBD1 | TRBJ1-1 | TRBV11-2 | CASSPTTGGRTEAFF | TGTGCCAGCAGCCCTACGACAGGGGGCCGGACTGAAGCTTTCTTT
. | TRBD1 | TRBJ2-1 | TRBV12-3/TRBV12-4 | CASSLGGTAFLYNEQFF | TGTGCCAGCAGTTTAGGAGGGACAGCTTTTCTCTACAATGAGCAGTTCTTC
. | TRBD1 | TRBJ2-7 | TRBV7-2 | CASSPEATGSSYNEQYF | TGTGCCAGCAGCCCGGAGGCGACAGGGAGCTCCTACAATGAGCAGTACTTC
. | . | TRBJ1-1 | TRBV7-9 | CASSPWAGSEAFF | TGTGCCAGCAGCCCCTGGGCGGGGTCTGAAGCTTTCTTT
. | TRBD1 | TRBJ2-3 | TRBV10-3 | CATEDRGLRTDTQYF | TGTGCCACCGAAGACAGGGGCCTCCGCACAGATACGCAGTATTTT
. | . | TRBJ2-7 | TRBV4-3 | CASSQDWGALYEQYF | TGCGCCAGCAGCCAAGATTGGGGGGCGCTCTACGAGCAGTACTTC
. | . | TRBJ2-1 | TRBV6-5 | CASSTGTLPEQFF | TGTGCCAGCAGCACCGGGACTCTACCTGAGCAGTTCTTC
few | . | TRBJ2-7 | TRBV5-5 | CASSGPTEELYEQYF | TGTGCCAGCAGCGGTCCGACAGAGGAGCTCTACGAGCAGTACTTC
. | TRBD2 | TRBJ2-5 | TRBV20-1 | CSASGAGGNQETQYF | TGCAGTGCTAGTGGCGCGGGGGGCAACCAAGAGACCCAGTACTTC
once | . | TRBJ2-4 | TRBV21-1 | CASSVQGKEDIQYF | TGTGCCAGCAGTGTACAGGGGAAAGAGGACATTCAGTACTTC
. | . | TRBJ1-1 | TRBV20-1 | CSAERAKGTEAFF | TGCAGTGCTGAACGGGCCAAGGGTACTGAAGCTTTCTTT
once | TRBD2 | TRBJ2-1 | TRBV11-3 | CASSLDRGSGKVSEQFF | TGTGCCAGCAGCTTAGATCGAGGTAGCGGGAAGGTTAGTGAGCAGTTCTTC
. | . | TRBJ2-1 | TRBV5-1 | CASSLDRGDVDERFF | TGCGCCAGCAGCTTGGACCGGGGAGATGTCGATGAGCGGTTCTTC
few | TRBD1 | TRBJ2-3 | TRBV4-3 | CASSQGQSTSTDTQYF | TGCGCCAGCAGCCAGGGACAGAGCACTAGCACAGATACGCAGTATTTT
. | TRBD1 | TRBJ2-7 | TRBV3-1 | CASSQTGIIEQYF | TGTGCCAGCAGCCAGACAGGGATTATCGAGCAGTACTTC
once | . | TRBJ1-6 | TRBV5-1 | CASSRGGEEGSPLHF | TGCGCCAGCAGCCGGGGTGGGGAAGAGGGTTCACCCCTCCACTTT
. | . | TRBJ1-6 | TRBV27 | CASSPDLGNSPLHF | TGTGCCAGCAGTCCGGACCTGGGTAATTCACCCCTCCACTTT
few | TRBD2 | TRBJ2-5 | TRBV20-1 | CSASGTSGDNEQYF | TGCAGTGCTAGTGGGACTAGCGGCGATAATGAGCAGTACTTC
many | . | TRBJ2-5 | TRBV9 | CASSVGGRDQETQYF | TGTGCCAGCAGCGTAGGAGGCAGGGATCAAGAGACCCAGTACTTC
. | TRBD2 | TRBJ2-7 | TRBV2 | CASIFRLASYEQYF | TGTGCCAGCATTTTTCGACTAGCATCCTACGAGCAGTACTTC
. | TRBD1 | TRBJ2-7 | TRBV7-9 | CASSGTGWSCEQYF | TGTGCCAGCAGCGGGACAGGGTGGTCCTGCGAGCAGTACTTC
. | . | TRBJ2-1 | TRBV7-3 | CASSLNIGYNEQFF | TGTGCCAGCAGCTTAAATATTGGGTACAATGAGCAGTTCTTC
. | TRBD2 | TRBJ2-7 | TRBV28 | CASSIAGTSDEQYF | TGTGCCAGCAGTATCGCCGGGACTAGCGACGAGCAGTACTTC
. | TRBD2 | TRBJ2-4 | TRBV3-1 | CASSQGTSGREQYF | TGTGCCAGCAGCCAAGGGACTAGCGGGAGGGAGCAGTACTTC
. | . | TRBJ2-2 | TRBV28 | CASSLPGANTGELFF | TGTGCCAGCAGTTTACCAGGTGCGAACACCGGGGAGCTGTTTTTT
. | . | TRBJ2-2 | TRBV5-1 | CASSLDSAGELFF | TGCGCCAGCAGCTTGGATAGCGCCGGGGAGCTGTTTTTT
. | TRBD2 | TRBJ2-1 | TRBV7-2 | CASSLRYEGAGGPLSYNEQFF | TGTGCCAGCAGCTTACGATACGAGGGAGCGGGAGGGCCTCTGTCCTACAATGAGCAGTTCTTC
. | TRBD2 | TRBJ2-1 | TRBV4-3 | CASSQGPSGSPYNEQFF | TGCGCCAGCAGCCAAGGGCCTAGCGGGAGCCCTTACAATGAGCAGTTCTTC
. | . | TRBJ2-1 | TRBV28 | CASSTSGTEFYNEQFF | TGTGCCAGCAGTACCTCCGGGACCGAGTTCTACAATGAGCAGTTCTTC
few | TRBD2 | TRBJ2-1 | TRBV7-2 | CASQVTSGLDNEQFF | TGTGCCAGCCAAGTAACTAGCGGGTTAGACAATGAGCAGTTCTTC
. | TRBD2 | TRBJ2-5 | TRBV28 | CASSGPGLAEETQYF | TGTGCCAGCAGCGGTCCGGGACTAGCGGAAGAGACCCAGTACTTC
few | . | TRBJ1-2 | TRBV6-2/TRBV6-3 | CASRTTGQFNYGYTF | TGTGCCAGCAGGACAACCGGACAGTTTAACTATGGCTACACCTTC
. | . | TRBJ2-1 | TRBV6-2/TRBV6-3 | CASREVSSYNEQFF | TGTGCCAGCAGGGAAGTAAGCTCCTACAATGAGCAGTTCTTC
few | TRBD1 | TRBJ1-6 | TRBV5-1 | CASSLSGTGRSPLHF | TGCGCCAGCAGCTTGTCTGGGACAGGTCGATCACCCCTCCACTTT
. | . | TRBJ1-5 | TRBV7-2 | CASSSPGREASPQHF | TGTGCCAGCAGCTCCCCTGGCAGGGAGGCATCGCCCCAGCATTTT
. | . | TRBJ1-5 | TRBV7-6 | CASSLNLNQPQHF | TGTGCCAGCAGCTTAAACCTTAATCAGCCCCAGCATTTT
few | . | TRBJ2-5 | TRBV5-4 | CASGGEGTQETQYF | TGTGCCAGCGGAGGTGAGGGTACCCAAGAGACCCAGTACTTC
. | . | TRBJ2-5 | TRBV6-5 | CASGSPARETQYF | TGTGCCAGCGGTTCCCCAGCCCGGGAGACCCAGTACTTC
few | TRBD1 | TRBJ2-7 | TRBV29-1 | CSVRAGTGGDEQYF | TGCAGCGTTCGAGCTGGGACAGGGGGCGACGAGCAGTACTTC
many | TRBD2 | TRBJ2-3 | TRBV7-2 | CASSPGLAGATDTQYF | TGTGCCAGCAGCCCCGGACTAGCGGGGGCGACAGATACGCAGTATTTT
many | TRBD2 | TRBJ2-4 | TRBV29-1 | CSVEVSSGSYIQYF | TGCAGCGTTGAAGTTTCAAGCGGGAGCTACATTCAGTACTTC
. | TRBD2 | TRBJ2-1 | TRBV20-1 | CSARGTSGSRNEQFF | TGCAGTGCTAGGGGGACTAGCGGGAGTCGGAATGAGCAGTTCTTC
. | . | TRBJ2-2 | TRBV28 | CVAESGTGELFF | TGTGTCGCGGAATCGGGGACCGGGGAGCTGTTTTTT
. | . | TRBJ2-5 | TRBV7-2 | CASSPSLDGFHEQYF | TGTGCCAGCAGCCCTAGTCTTGATGGATTTCATGAGCAGTACTTC
. | . | TRBJ2-7 | TRBV11-3 | CASTVRQSHEQYF | TGTGCCAGCACCGTTAGACAGTCCCACGAGCAGTACTTC
. | . | TRBJ2-7 | TRBV20-1 | CSARGQGLRYNEQYF | TGCAGTGCTAGAGGGCAGGGATTGAGGTACAATGAGCAGTACTTC
. | . | TRBJ1-5 | TRBV20-1 | CSAIRGFSDQPQHF | TGCAGTGCAATCCGGGGCTTTAGCGATCAGCCCCAGCATTTT
many | TRBD1 | TRBJ2-4 | TRBV7-2 | CASSLGTGNIQYF | TGTGCCAGCAGCTTAGGGACAGGGAACATTCAGTACTTC
. | . | TRBJ2-3 | TRBV7-6 | CASSLYGGSSTDTQYF | TGTGCCAGCAGCTTATACGGGGGCTCTAGCACAGATACGCAGTATTTT
many | . | TRBJ2-7 | TRBV10-2 | CASSEKRRNYEQYF | TGCGCCAGCAGTGAGAAGCGTCGCAACTACGAGCAGTACTTC
. | TRBD1 | TRBJ1-2 | TRBV27 | CASSSAGTGLYGYTF | TGTGCCAGCAGTTCCGCCGGGACAGGGCTCTATGGCTACACCTTC
few | . | TRBJ2-5 | TRBV6-2/TRBV6-3 | CATQAYRGGLSGEQYF | TGTGCCACCCAGGCATATCGAGGGGGATTATCGGGGGAGCAGTACTTC
few | TRBD2 | TRBJ2-7 | TRBV3-1 | CASSRDLAGLYEQYF | TGTGCCAGCAGCCGGGACCTAGCGGGACTCTACGAGCAGTACTTC
few | . | TRBJ2-1 | TRBV24-1 | CATSDLRRYNEQFF | TGTGCCACCAGTGATTTAAGACGGTACAATGAGCAGTTCTTC